This T cell receptor beta chain stems from a study of OX40 agonist ivuxolimab in advanced cancers. As for the study in general: Treatment of patients was with ivuxolimab, an agonistic anti-OX40 (CD134) antibody. General study results and limits: The work left the antigen specificity of expanded peripheral T cells undetermined.

TCRdb keeps only in-frame clones here, not all; method: immunoSEQ multiplex PCR. This sample has about 64,000 clones, with less than 95% found just once. Trimming took off 3 bases at V and 3 bases at J, with 15 bases between the two ends. The CDR3 sequence is 15 residues long. Germline V CDR1 and CDR2: GTSNPN, SVGIG (reference sequence). In regard to this clone: Its antigen is as yet unknown.

The sample in question was CD4+ or CD8+ T cells sorted from blood, obtained in a trial of the OX40 agonist ivuxolimab. The TCR sequence derives from an adult with an advanced solid tumor such as melanoma, head and neck, liver or kidney cancer. The chain combines TRBV30 with TRBJ1-3; D is uncertain. Here the CDR3 reads CAWSEGGGSGNTIYF. DNA for the CDR3: TGTGCCTGGAGCGAGGGAGGAGGGAGTGGAAACACCATATATTTT. Full variable domain (missing parts from reference TRBV30 and TRBJ1-3): SQTIHQWPATLVQPVGSPLSLECTVEGTSNPNLYWYRQAAGRGLQLLFYSVGIGQISSEVPQNLSASRPQDRQFILSSKKLLLSDSGFYLCAWSEGGGSGNTIYFGEGSWLTVV.